Each of the 30 T cell receptor beta chains below was sequenced from the same sample in a study of early T cells in non-severe SARS-CoV-2 infection (dated by TCRdb to 2020 to 2022). Libraries were prepared through 5' RACE. Sequenced on a NextSeq 500. TCRdb ran its own pipeline on the public reads, namely fastp trimming at Q25 and MiXCR clone calling, and kept in-frame beta chains. Each CDR3 protein gets just one entry, which takes the most common genes and DNA from the rows behind it. For this sample the table gives around 67,000 distinct CDR3 sequences, of which about an eighth were detected only once. 4.5% to 7% of the sample belongs to the ten largest clones. The specimen was whole blood, collected at baseline. All receptors come from an adult who was a healthcare worker with PCR-confirmed SARS-CoV-2 infection or an uninfected control (not recorded which).

This clonotype has a count of ten or more. This rearrangement joins TRBV7-2 to TRBJ2-7; D possibly corresponds to TRBD1 (5 bases). The V and J ends lost 1 base and 3 bases respectively, with 10 bases between them. The germline CDR1 and CDR2 sequences are SGHTA and FQGNSA. This CDR3 region has 14 residues. The CDR3 DNA is TGTGCCAGCAGCTTAGGTCCAGGGCACTACGAGCAGTACTTC. It yields the protein CASSLGPGHYEQYF.

The chain uses TRBV2 and TRBJ2-3; TRBD2 matches 7 bases. V shed 9 bases and J 2 bases; nucleotides not matched to a gene: 8. Germline V gene lookup returns CDR1 SNHLY and CDR2 FYNNEI. The CDR3 is 14 amino acids. The CDR3 sequence: CASRLALVTDTQYF. The DNA for the CDR3 is TGTGCCAGTAGACTAGCCCTAGTCACAGATACGCAGTATTTT. Based on the CDR3 plus reference TRBV2 and TRBJ2-3, the full variable domain is EPEVTQTPSHQVTQMGQEVILRCVPISNHLYFYWYRQILGQKVEFLVSFYNNEISEKSEIFDDQFSVERPDGSNFTLKIRSTKLEDSAMYFCASRLALVTDTQYFGPGTRLTVL.

For this clonotype: At one end the junction does not follow the germline gene, possibly because of a read error. This chain uses TRBV5-6 with TRBJ2-2; D is unresolved. The CDR3 is made up of 15 amino acids. In germline, CDR1 is SGHDT, CDR2 YYEEEE. The CDR3: CVSSLHPGRAGELFF. CDR3 DNA: TGTGTCAGCAGCCTGCACCCCGGACGGGCCGGGGAGCTGTTTTTT.

This clonotype was recorded many times. The chain couples TRBV7-2 to TRBJ2-1; the D is unclear. This CDR3 comprises 14 residues. The ends were cut back, 2 bases at V and 10 bases at J, with 15 bases in the middle. The V gene's germline CDR1 is SGHTA and CDR2 FQGNSA. The CDR3 sequence is CASSLSRLSVEQFF. DNA for the CDR3: TGTGCCAGCAGCTTATCTCGCTTGTCCGTCGAGCAGTTCTTC.

This sequence joins TRBV14 and TRBJ2-3, with unresolved D. V shed 4 bases and J shed 4 bases, with 9 bases lying between them. Per the germline V gene, CDR1 is SGHDN and CDR2 is FVKESK. The CDR3 runs to 13 residues. The CDR3 sequence is CASSLLASDTQYF. CDR3 DNA: TGTGCCAGCAGCCTTTTAGCTTCAGATACGCAGTATTTT.

This clonotype has ten or more counts. The chain has TRBV6-2 or TRBV6-3 and TRBJ2-7; 8 bases are a match to TRBD2. The germline V gene encodes CDR1 MNHEY and CDR2 SVGEGT. This CDR3 region has 15 residues. The junction had 11 bases not matched to a gene; V was cut back by 6 bases and J by 4 bases. This CDR3 reads CASSPAASGLYEQYF. The DNA for the CDR3 is TGTGCCAGCAGCCCCGCGGCTAGCGGGTTATACGAGCAGTACTTC.

This clonotype was seen at least ten times. The rearrangement uses TRBV29-1 and TRBJ2-1; 8 bases match TRBD2. J lost 6 bases, V lost 8 bases, and 12 bases had no gene match. Germline CDR1 reads SQVTM; CDR2 reads ANQGSEA. The CDR3 sequence is 14 residues long. The CDR3 sequence: CSTKTSVTANEQFF. In DNA, the CDR3 is TGCAGCACCAAGACTAGCGTCACGGCCAATGAGCAGTTCTTC.

The sample holds many counts of this clonotype. The rearrangement links TRBV25-1 to TRBJ2-3; D call uncertain. This CDR3 contains 15 residues. V gave up 3 bases and J gave up 0 bases, with 10 bases separating them. Germline V gene lookup returns CDR1 MGHDK and CDR2 SYGVNS. CDR3 DNA: TGTGCCAGCAGTGACTCCAGCGTTAGCACAGATACGCAGTATTTT. This gives the protein CASSDSSVSTDTQYF.

The sample holds a few counts of this clonotype. The chain links TRBV2 to TRBJ2-1, with D maybe TRBD2 (6 bases). This CDR3 is built from 15 residues. Germline CDR1 SNHLY, CDR2 FYNNEI. V lost 8 bases and J lost 5, with 19 bases in between. The CDR3 sequence: CASVLQRASNNEQFF. CDR3 nucleotides: TGTGCCAGCGTCCTCCAGCGGGCTTCTAACAATGAGCAGTTCTTC. The full variable domain, completed using reference TRBV2 and TRBJ2-1, is EPEVTQTPSHQVTQMGQEVILRCVPISNHLYFYWYRQILGQKVEFLVSFYNNEISEKSEIFDDQFSVERPDGSNFTLKIRSTKLEDSAMYFCASVLQRASNNEQFFGPGTRLTVL.

This clonotype was counted only a few times. This sequence joins TRBV19 and TRBJ1-5, with D perhaps TRBD1 (5 bases). With 10 bases removed from V and 1 base from J, the gap between germline ends came to 14 bases. From germline, CDR1 is LNHDA and CDR2 SQIVND (reference sequence). The CDR3 runs to 14 residues. The CDR3 coding sequence is TGTGCCACCATGGGGGATTCGAGCAATCAGCCCCAGCATTTT. As protein: CATMGDSSNQPQHF.

The J gene is TRBJ2-3, the V gene TRBV2, with TRBD2 matching 9 bases. The V and J ends lost 7 bases and 2 bases, in that order; junction bases with no gene match: 7. This CDR3 is built from 15 residues. Germline V gives CDR1 SNHLY, CDR2 FYNNEI. The CDR3 sequence: CASKTSGHLTDTQYF. The CDR3 DNA reads TGTGCCAGCAAGACTAGCGGACACCTCACAGATACGCAGTATTTT.

This clonotype was counted only a few times. The chain couples TRBV18 to TRBJ2-3, with 10 nucleotides matching TRBD1. The V gene end was trimmed by 3 bases and the J gene end by 6 bases; junction bases not matched to a gene: 6. Germline CDR1 KGHSH, CDR2 LQKENI. The length of the CDR3 is 15 residues. Here the CDR3 reads CASSPWTGGADTQYF. CDR3 DNA: TGTGCCAGCTCACCCTGGACAGGGGGGGCGGATACGCAGTATTTT.

There are a few counts of this clonotype. This chain links TRBV12-5 with TRBJ2-5; D is ambiguous. Germline values: CDR1 LGHNT, CDR2 FRNRAP. The V and J ends lost 6 bases and 0 bases respectively, with 8 bases between them. CDR3 length: 13 residues. DNA for the CDR3: TGTGCTAGTGGCCCAGCGAACCAAGAGACCCAGTACTTC. Protein: CASGPANQETQYF.

This clonotype was seen only a few times. The V call is TRBV11-2, the J call TRBJ2-5, with no clear D. The CDR3 totals 14 residues. Deletions cut 3 bases from V and 2 bases from J, with 10 bases between. In germline, CDR1 is SGHAT, CDR2 FQNNGV. CDR3 DNA sequence: TGTGCCAGCAGCTTGAGACGATATCAAGAGACCCAGTACTTC. Translation: CASSLRRYQETQYF.

This clonotype came up many times. The V gene is TRBV6-2 or TRBV6-3, the J gene TRBJ2-1; 8 bases align to TRBD2. The CDR3 totals 12 residues. The germline V gene encodes CDR1 MNHEY and CDR2 SVGEGT. The CDR3 is CASGSSYNEQFF. In DNA, the CDR3 is TGTGCAAGCGGGAGCTCCTACAATGAGCAGTTCTTC.

The chain carries TRBV14 and TRBJ2-3; TRBD2 matches 9 bases. Germline assignment: CDR1 SGHDN and CDR2 FVKESK. Losses at the gene ends were 0 bases for V and 0 bases for J; bases not matched to a gene: 7. This CDR3 is 18 amino acids long. CDR3 protein: CASSQDWSSGASTDTQYF. In DNA, the CDR3 is TGTGCCAGCAGCCAAGATTGGTCTAGCGGGGCTAGCACAGATACGCAGTATTTT.

The genes are TRBV24-1 and TRBJ2-5, with 9 bases that match TRBD1. The CDR3 covers 16 residues. V dropped 5 bases and J dropped 1; count of bases not matched to a gene: 7. Germline V gene lookup returns CDR1 KGHDR and CDR2 SFDVKD. The CDR3 coding sequence is TGTGCCACCAGTGGATGGACAGGGGAATTCCAAGAGACCCAGTACTTC. Encoded protein: CATSGWTGEFQETQYF.

This clonotype appeared many times. The genes are TRBV19 and TRBJ2-7; the D is unclear. The germline gives CDR1 LNHDA, CDR2 SQIVND (reference sequence). The CDR3 consists of 13 residues. Trimming cost V 2 bases and J 2 bases, with 7 bases left between them. The CDR3 sequence: CASSITGAYEQYF. The DNA of the CDR3 is TGTGCCAGTAGTATAACCGGAGCCTACGAGCAGTACTTC.

The rearrangement links TRBV7-8 to TRBJ2-5, with a weak D call TRBD1 (5 bases). There are 13 residues in the CDR3. Trimming took off 4 bases at V and 5 bases at J, with 11 bases between the two ends. Looked up from germline, CDR1 is SGHVS and CDR2 is FQNEAQ. DNA of the CDR3: TGTGCCAGCAGCTCAGACAGACCGGAGACCCAGTACTTC. Its protein product is CASSSDRPETQYF.

This chain joins TRBV11-2 and TRBJ2-5, with D tentatively TRBD1 or TRBD2 (5 bases each). This CDR3 has 13 residues. The V and J ends lost 4 bases and 10 bases respectively, with 16 bases between them. Germline values: CDR1 SGHAT, CDR2 FQNNGV. CDR3 amino acids: CASSSPGPANQYF. CDR3 DNA sequence: TGTGCCAGCAGCTCGCCGGGACCAGCAAACCAGTACTTC.

Worth noting for this clonotype: Its ends do not fully match the called genes, so a read error is possible. The V and J genes are TRBV5-1 and TRBJ2-7; 11 bases match TRBD2. The CDR3 contains 15 residues. CDR1 is SGHRS, CDR2 YFSETQ, per germline. CDR3 DNA: TGCGCCAGCAGCCGAGCAGGGACTAGCGGTGAACCCCGTCCTTTC. Translation gives CASSRAGTSGEPRPF.

This clonotype was observed a handful of times. The rearrangement joins TRBV10-3 to TRBJ2-5, with TRBD2 identical over 12 bases. Germline V gene sequence: CDR1 ENHRY, CDR2 SYGVKD. This CDR3 contains 14 residues. J lost 4 bases, V lost 11 bases, and 8 bases had no gene match. CDR3 loop: CASSTSGSPETQYF. CDR3 nucleotides: TGTGCCTCCTCGACTAGCGGGAGTCCAGAGACCCAGTACTTC.

This clonotype has at least ten counts. The V call is TRBV6-2 or TRBV6-3, the J call TRBJ2-3; a possible D gene is TRBD2 (5 bases). Germline V lookup: CDR1 MNHEY, CDR2 SVGEGT. This CDR3 is built from 12 residues. The ends were cut back, 6 bases at V and 7 bases at J, with 11 bases in the middle. The CDR3 spells CASSRPGNTQYF. The CDR3 DNA sequence: TGTGCCAGCAGCCGCCCCGGGAATACGCAGTATTTT.

This clonotype was counted between two and nine times. CDR3 sequence (DNA): TGTGCCAGCAGCCAAGGACTAGCGGGAGCAAGTGAACAGTTCTTC. This sequence encodes CASSQGLAGASEQFF. This chain connects TRBV3-1 to TRBJ2-1; TRBD2 agrees at 12 bases. The CDR3 contains 15 residues. The V gene end was trimmed by 1 base and the J gene end by 13 bases; junction bases not matched to a gene: 8. The germline V gene encodes CDR1 LGHDT and CDR2 YNNKEL (reference sequence).

In this sample, this clonotype turned up a few times. CDR3 residues: CASSLGQGSYSPLHF. The CDR3 DNA follows: TGTGCCAGCAGTTTAGGACAGGGGTCATATTCACCCCTCCACTTT. The chain uses TRBV27 and TRBJ1-6; 9 bases map to TRBD1. This CDR3 is built from 15 residues. V lost 2 bases to trimming and J lost 8 bases; unmatched junction nucleotides: 4. The germline V gene encodes CDR1 MNHEY and CDR2 SMNVEV (reference sequence).

The sample holds a few counts of this clonotype. The genes are TRBV10-3 and TRBJ2-2, with 7 positions matching TRBD2. The CDR3 loop spans 15 amino acids. The germline V gene has CDR1 ENHRY and CDR2 SYGVKD. The V segment lost 3 bases and the J segment 5 bases; nucleotides outside the gene matches: 6. Here the CDR3 reads CAISESSGQTGELFF. The CDR3 DNA is TGTGCCATCAGTGAATCTAGCGGACAAACCGGGGAGCTGTTTTTT.

In this sample, this clonotype turned up a few times. This chain joins TRBV18 and TRBJ2-4; 9 bases agree with TRBD2. V lost 3 bases, J lost 3 bases, and 15 bases stayed unmatched. Germline V gene lookup returns CDR1 KGHSH and CDR2 LQKENI. This CDR3 has 19 amino acids. CDR3 sequence reads: CASSPIMIAGVVDKNIQYF. CDR3 DNA sequence: TGTGCCAGCTCACCCATTATGATAGCGGGAGTTGTGGACAAAAACATTCAGTACTTC.

The chain has TRBV11-2 and TRBJ1-2; a possible D gene is TRBD1 (5 bases). Germline assignment: CDR1 SGHAT and CDR2 FQNNGV. This CDR3 region has 17 residues. V gave up 1 base and J gave up 3 bases, with 18 bases separating them. CDR3 DNA sequence: TGTGCCAGCAGCTTAGGCAGGGCCCCCAATCGGGACTATGGCTACACCTTC. This translates into CASSLGRAPNRDYGYTF.

The chain links TRBV20-1 to TRBJ2-7, with 7 bases matching TRBD1. V shed 0 bases and J 6 bases; nucleotides not matched to a gene: 8. The CDR3 length is 14 residues. Germline CDR1 DFQATT, CDR2 SNEGSKA (reference sequence). The CDR3 DNA follows: TGCAGTGCTAGAGATGGGGGACAGCCCGGCGAGCAGTACTTC. It is translated as CSARDGGQPGEQYF.

This clonotype has only one observation. The chain joins TRBV13 to TRBJ1-5; D is perhaps TRBD1 (5 bases). Germline-derived CDR1 and CDR2 are PRHDT and FYEKMQ (reference sequence). The CDR3 has 15 residues. V lost 5 bases, J lost 1 base, and 12 bases lay in between. CDR3 DNA: TGTGCCAGCAGCCTATCATGGGACAGCAATCAGCCCCAGCATTTT. The encoded protein is CASSLSWDSNQPQHF.